Each of the 10 T cell receptor beta chains below was sequenced from the same sample in a study of T cells expressing NK-cell markers. TCRdb processed the 5' RACE reads again and assigns one entry to each CDR3 protein, with no DNA. The listing records some 410,000 distinct CDR3 sequences. The sequencing input was blood T cells: a sorted CD56 or NKG2C T cell subset, CD4+ or CD8+ T cells, or bulk PBMC T cells (not recorded which). The receptors were sampled from a woman aged 18 to 75 in good health.

The chain carries TRBV7-2 and TRBJ2-3; no DNA is available, so the TRBD1 call from TCRdb remains unchecked. This CDR3 has 15 amino acids. The germline CDR1 and CDR2 sequences are SGHTA and FQGNSA. The CDR3 sequence is CASSLAGARADTQYF.

This sequence joins TRBV20-1 and TRBJ1-6. Per the germline V gene, CDR1 is DFQATT and CDR2 is SNEGSKA (reference sequence). This CDR3 comprises 16 residues. The CDR3 spells CSARDYGKKYNSPLHF.

The chain links TRBV20-1 to TRBJ2-1; the TCRdb call, TRBD2, lacks DNA for checking. Germline loops: CDR1 DFQATT, CDR2 SNEGSKA (reference sequence). The CDR3 covers 15 residues. The CDR3 here is CSARGHPRGYNEQFF.

V gene TRBV5-1 combines with J gene TRBJ2-1; TCRdb outputs TRBD1, but without DNA this stays unchecked. CDR1 SGHRS and CDR2 YFSETQ come from the germline V gene. The CDR3 consists of 14 residues. CDR3 protein: CASGEGAGYNEQFF.

The chain recombines TRBV20-1 with TRBJ1-3. The germline gives CDR1 DFQATT, CDR2 SNEGSKA (reference sequence). The CDR3 is 15 residues long. CDR3 loop: CSARDGKSSGNTIYF.

V gene TRBV3-1 combines with J gene TRBJ1-3; TCRdb designates TRBD1, a call that cannot be tested without DNA. CDR1 is LGHDT and CDR2 is YNNKEL in the germline V gene (reference sequence). This CDR3 is 15 amino acids long. The CDR3 spells CASSQFGAGRNTIYF.

V usage is TRBV7-8 and J usage is TRBJ1-1; as DNA is missing, the TRBD1 call by TCRdb cannot be tested. This CDR3 has 13 residues. The germline gives CDR1 SGHVS, CDR2 FQNEAQ. CDR3: CASSKQTGTEAFF.

This sequence joins TRBV15 and TRBJ2-1; TCRdb calls TRBD1, which cannot be checked without DNA. Germline V CDR1 and CDR2: LNHNV, YYDKDF (reference sequence). The CDR3 contains 20 residues. The CDR3 is CATSREVTGGPRSSYNEQFF.

The genes are TRBV11-2 and TRBJ2-3; TCRdb's D call, TRBD1, is unchecked because there is no DNA. This CDR3 contains 16 residues. Germline CDR1 is SGHAT and CDR2 is FQNNGV. CDR3 in amino acids: CASSLERGPRTDTQYF.

This chain connects TRBV4-3 to TRBJ2-1; TCRdb selects TRBD2, and the lack of DNA leaves this call unchecked. Germline lookup yields CDR1 LGHNA and CDR2 YSLEER. This CDR3 comprises 17 residues. The chain's CDR3 is CASSPGTSGSGVNEQFF.